A single sample is the source of the 21 T cell receptor beta chains below, sequenced in a study of blood T cell repertoires in COVID-19 (dated by TCRdb to 2020 to 2022). Libraries were prepared through the immunoSEQ multiplex PCR assay. TCRdb took this table from immuneACCESS and kept in-frame rearrangements with V and J called. Such tables lack part of the clones; where checked against another copy, unresolved V genes explain under half of the gap, and the rest is unexplained. The table for this sample lists around 140,000 clones; approximately 88% of them were counted only once. Of the sample, over 0.75% falls within the top ten clones. Sequencing input: peripheral blood. These receptors originate from a woman aged 45-60 years with acute or convalescent COVID-19.

This clone appeared once. The chain joins TRBV13 to TRBJ1-1; 12 bases match TRBD1. The CDR3 spans 14 residues. Trimming cost V 3 bases and J 10 bases; bases outside gene matches: 6. CDR1 is PRHDT, CDR2 FYEKMQ, per germline (reference sequence). In nucleotides, the CDR3 is TGTGCCAGCAGCTTGGGACAGGGGGCCAACTCAGCTTTCTTT. This encodes CASSLGQGANSAFF.

The J gene is TRBJ2-5, the V gene TRBV18; 7 nucleotides align to TRBD1. The CDR3 loop spans 14 amino acids. V lost 3 bases to trimming and J lost 4 bases; unmatched junction nucleotides: 5. The V gene's germline CDR1 is KGHSH and CDR2 LQKENI. CDR3: CASSPVTGRETQYF. The CDR3 DNA reads TGTGCCAGCTCACCTGTGACAGGGAGAGAGACCCAGTACTTC.

The rearrangement joins TRBV7-8 to TRBJ1-5; D unresolved. The germline V gene has CDR1 SGHVS and CDR2 FQNEAQ. Between the trimmed V and J ends, which lost 4 bases and 5 bases, there was a span of 9 bases. The CDR3 loop spans 13 amino acids. This CDR3 is CASSSYPYQPQHF. The CDR3 DNA sequence: TGTGCCAGCAGCTCCTACCCTTATCAGCCCCAGCATTTT.

For this clone: Other DNA sequences in this sample translate to the same CDR3. This chain uses TRBV19 with TRBJ2-7; TRBD2 matches at 7 bases. The CDR3 runs 14 residues. Germline V gene data show CDR1 as LNHDA and CDR2 as SQIVND (reference sequence). V dropped 1 base and J dropped 0; count of bases not matched to a gene: 0. The CDR3 nucleotides are TGTGCCAGTAGTATAGGCGGGAGCTCCTACGAGCAGTACTTC. It is translated as CASSIGGSSYEQYF.

The V call is TRBV7-2, the J call TRBJ1-1; D gene uncertain. The V end was cut by 1 base, the J end by 4 bases, with 7 bases between. The length of the CDR3 is 13 residues. Germline CDR1 reads SGHTA; CDR2 reads FQGNSA. CDR3: CASSLVGSTEAFF. The DNA for the CDR3 is TGTGCCAGCAGCTTAGTGGGGAGCACTGAAGCTTTCTTT.

The rearrangement links TRBV18 to TRBJ2-2, with D tentatively TRBD2 (7 bases). The CDR3 is 14 residues long. V was pared by 10 bases and J by 0 bases, with 12 bases between. Per germline, CDR1 KGHSH and CDR2 LQKENI. The CDR3 loop is CATRGGSNTGELFF. DNA for the CDR3: TGTGCCACCCGCGGGGGCTCGAACACCGGGGAGCTGTTTTTT.

The chain links TRBV27 to TRBJ2-1, with TRBD1 matching 11 bases. This CDR3 contains 15 residues. V dropped 3 bases and J dropped 3; count of bases not matched to a gene: 1. Germline V gene lookup returns CDR1 MNHEY and CDR2 SMNVEV (reference sequence). CDR3 nucleotides: TGTGCCAGCAGTTTGGGACAGGGGGGCTACAATGAGCAGTTCTTC. Translation: CASSLGQGGYNEQFF.

V gene TRBV6-1 combines with J gene TRBJ2-1; the match to TRBD2 covers 8 bases. Looked up from germline, CDR1 is MNHNS and CDR2 is SASEGT. The length of the CDR3 is 15 residues. The V segment lost 1 base and the J segment 9 bases; nucleotides outside the gene matches: 8. Written as DNA, the CDR3 is TGTGCCAGCAGTGAAGACCCAGCGGGAGTATCTGAGCAGTTCTTC. Translating gives CASSEDPAGVSEQFF.

This chain connects TRBV6-5 to TRBJ2-7, with a tentative D call TRBD1 (6 bases). CDR1 and CDR2 from the germline V gene are MNHEY and SVGAGI. The CDR3 spans 15 residues. V was trimmed by 0 bases and J by 1 base, leaving 10 bases between them. CDR3 loop: CASSYSPGTSYEQYF. DNA for the CDR3: TGTGCCAGCAGTTACTCTCCCGGGACATCCTACGAGCAGTACTTC.

This chain connects TRBV19 to TRBJ1-1; 8 bases agree with TRBD1. Unmatched junction bases numbered 11, after V lost 4 bases and J lost 7 bases. The germline V gene has CDR1 LNHDA and CDR2 SQIVND (reference sequence). This CDR3 comprises 15 residues. This CDR3 is CASSKNGQGGNEAFF. The CDR3 nucleotides read TGTGCCAGTAGTAAAAACGGACAGGGCGGGAATGAAGCTTTCTTT.

CDR3 region: CATSRVMVEGGYTF. The CDR3 DNA is TGTGCCACCAGCAGAGTCATGGTAGAGGGCGGCTACACCTTC. The chain recombines TRBV15 with TRBJ1-2; D unresolved. The V gene lost 1 base and the J gene lost 8 bases, with 14 bases spanning the gap. In germline, CDR1 is LNHNV, CDR2 YYDKDF (reference sequence). CDR3 size: 14 residues.

The V and J genes are TRBV5-1 and TRBJ2-3; D uncertain. Looked up from germline, CDR1 is SGHRS and CDR2 is YFSETQ. The CDR3 runs to 15 residues. With 0 bases removed from V and 2 bases from J, the gap between germline ends came to 10 bases. The CDR3: CASSLVAQNTDTQYF. The CDR3 nucleotides read TGCGCCAGCAGCTTGGTTGCCCAGAACACAGATACGCAGTATTTT.

J is TRBJ1-2 and V is TRBV30, with a tentative D call TRBD1 (5 bases). V was pared by 5 bases and J by 0 bases, with 16 bases between. Germline V gene data show CDR1 as GTSNPN and CDR2 as SVGIG (reference sequence). The CDR3 runs 15 residues. The CDR3 nucleotides read TGTGCCTGGTCTAGACAGCCCAGCTCTAACTATGGCTACACCTTC. It encodes CAWSRQPSSNYGYTF. The full variable domain, in which reference TRBV30 and TRBJ1-2 provide the parts outside the CDR3, is SQTIHQWPATLVQPVGSPLSLECTVEGTSNPNLYWYRQAAGRGLQLLFYSVGIGQISSEVPQNLSASRPQDRQFILSSKKLLLSDSGFYLCAWSRQPSSNYGYTFGSGTRLTVV.

The chain recombines TRBV6-6 with TRBJ1-1, with a weak D call TRBD1 (6 bases). Trimming stripped 5 bases from V and 5 bases from J, with 15 bases between. The germline V gene encodes CDR1 MNHNY and CDR2 SVGAGI (reference sequence). CDR3 size: 14 residues. CDR3 DNA: TGTGCCAGCAGTCAGAACAGGGTTTCAACTGAAGCTTTCTTT. It specifies CASSQNRVSTEAFF.

The V and J genes are TRBV6-7 and TRBJ2-7; D remains unclear. TRBV6-7 falls under the ORF class, with uncertain function. CDR3 size: 15 residues. The V end was cut by 2 bases, the J end by 3 bases, with 14 bases between. The CDR3 nucleotides read TGTGCCAGCAGTTACGAGGTGACTCTATTCTACGAGCAGTACTTC. It is translated as CASSYEVTLFYEQYF.

In DNA, the CDR3 is TGCGCCAGCAGCCAGGCCACAGGGGGCTGGGAGCAGTTCTTC. Its translation is CASSQATGGWEQFF. The chain couples TRBV4-1 to TRBJ2-1, with 9 bases fitting TRBD1. The length of the CDR3 is 14 residues. From germline, CDR1 is MGHRA and CDR2 YSYEKL. V lost 3 bases and J lost 10; bases outside the gene matches: 7.

V and J are TRBV7-9 and TRBJ2-5, with 9 nucleotides matching TRBD1. Looked up from germline, CDR1 is SEHNR and CDR2 is FQNEAQ (reference sequence). The CDR3 is 14 residues long. Trimming took 3 bases from V and 4 from J; bases not matched to a gene: 3. The CDR3 spells CASSFGQGSETQYF. CDR3 bases: TGTGCCAGCAGCTTTGGACAGGGGTCAGAGACCCAGTACTTC.

V usage is TRBV12-3 or TRBV12-4 and J usage is TRBJ1-2; D uncertain. The CDR3 extends over 13 amino acids. The ends were cut back, 3 bases at V and 4 bases at J, with 9 bases in the middle. The CDR3 sequence is CASSLLEFYGYTF. The CDR3 DNA sequence: TGTGCCAGCAGTTTGCTGGAGTTCTATGGCTACACCTTC.

The rearrangement uses TRBV7-3 and TRBJ1-1, with 7 bases identical to TRBD1. With 5 bases clipped from V and 6 bases from J, the junction kept 9 bases outside the gene matches. In germline, CDR1 is SGHTA, CDR2 FQGTGA. The CDR3 spans 14 residues. CDR3 sequence (DNA): TGTGCCAGCAGCGGGGCAGGGGGACTCGCTGAAGCTTTCTTT. This sequence encodes CASSGAGGLAEAFF.

This chain connects TRBV7-6 to TRBJ2-6, with D unclear. V lost 5 bases and J 0 bases, leaving 14 bases between the germline ends. CDR3 length: 17 residues. Germline V gene lookup returns CDR1 SGHVS and CDR2 FNYEAQ. The CDR3 sequence: CASSPGFTASGANVLTF. The CDR3 region has the DNA TGTGCCAGCAGCCCAGGTTTTACCGCCTCTGGGGCCAACGTCCTGACTTTC.

The chain has TRBV12-3 or TRBV12-4 and TRBJ1-1; D unclear. Trimming left V 5 bases short and J 8 bases short, with 15 bases between. The CDR3 has 13 residues. CDR3 DNA sequence: TGTGCCAGCAGTCCGAACCCTTCACGGGAAGCTTTCTTT. This encodes CASSPNPSREAFF.